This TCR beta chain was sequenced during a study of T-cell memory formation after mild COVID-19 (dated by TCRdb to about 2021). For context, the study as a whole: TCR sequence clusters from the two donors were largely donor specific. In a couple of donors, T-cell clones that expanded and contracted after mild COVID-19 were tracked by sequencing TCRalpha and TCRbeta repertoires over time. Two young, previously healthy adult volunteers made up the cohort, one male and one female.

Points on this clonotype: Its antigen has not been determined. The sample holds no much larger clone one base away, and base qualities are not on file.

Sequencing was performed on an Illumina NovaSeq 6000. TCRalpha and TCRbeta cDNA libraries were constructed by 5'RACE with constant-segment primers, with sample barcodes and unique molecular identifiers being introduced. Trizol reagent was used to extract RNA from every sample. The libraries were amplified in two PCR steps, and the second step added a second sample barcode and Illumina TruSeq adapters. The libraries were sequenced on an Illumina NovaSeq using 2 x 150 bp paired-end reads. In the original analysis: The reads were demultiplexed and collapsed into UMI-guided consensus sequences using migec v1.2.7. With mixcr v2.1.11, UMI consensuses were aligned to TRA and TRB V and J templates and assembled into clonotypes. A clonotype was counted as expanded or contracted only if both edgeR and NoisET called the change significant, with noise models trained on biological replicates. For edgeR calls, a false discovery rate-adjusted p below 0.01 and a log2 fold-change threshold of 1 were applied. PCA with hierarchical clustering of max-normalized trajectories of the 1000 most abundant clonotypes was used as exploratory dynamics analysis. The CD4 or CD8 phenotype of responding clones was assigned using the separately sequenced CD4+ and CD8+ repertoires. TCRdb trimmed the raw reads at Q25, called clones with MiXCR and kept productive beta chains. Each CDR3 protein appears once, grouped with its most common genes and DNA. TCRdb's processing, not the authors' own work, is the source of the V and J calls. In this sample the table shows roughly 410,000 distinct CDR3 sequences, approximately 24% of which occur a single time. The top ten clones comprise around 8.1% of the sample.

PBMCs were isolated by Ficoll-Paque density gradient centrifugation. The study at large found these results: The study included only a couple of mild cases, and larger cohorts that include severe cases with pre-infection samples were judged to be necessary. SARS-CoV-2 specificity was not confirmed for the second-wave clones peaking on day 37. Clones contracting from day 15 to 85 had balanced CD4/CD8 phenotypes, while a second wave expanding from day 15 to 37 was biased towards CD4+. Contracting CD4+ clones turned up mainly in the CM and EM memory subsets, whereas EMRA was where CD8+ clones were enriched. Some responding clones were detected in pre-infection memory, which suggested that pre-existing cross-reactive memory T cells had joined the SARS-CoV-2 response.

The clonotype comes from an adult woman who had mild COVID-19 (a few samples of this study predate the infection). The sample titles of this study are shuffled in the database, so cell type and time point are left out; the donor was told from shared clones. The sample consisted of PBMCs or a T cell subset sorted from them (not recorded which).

The nucleotide sequence reads as follows: TGTGCCAGCTCGCTAACCCTCCGGGACATCTATGGCTACACCTTC. It translates as CASSLTLRDIYGYTF. The chain uses TRBV18 and TRBJ1-2; the D gene is perhaps TRBD1, on 6 matching bases. V loses 6 bases of germline sequence and J loses 4 bases, and the interval between the two ends is 18 bases. Including cysteine and phenylalanine, the CDR3 has 15 amino acids. Only the CDR3 portion is preserved as DNA: 45 bases, with reading frame beginning at the first base. CDR1 and CDR2 are drawn from the germline V gene: KGHSH, LQKENI.